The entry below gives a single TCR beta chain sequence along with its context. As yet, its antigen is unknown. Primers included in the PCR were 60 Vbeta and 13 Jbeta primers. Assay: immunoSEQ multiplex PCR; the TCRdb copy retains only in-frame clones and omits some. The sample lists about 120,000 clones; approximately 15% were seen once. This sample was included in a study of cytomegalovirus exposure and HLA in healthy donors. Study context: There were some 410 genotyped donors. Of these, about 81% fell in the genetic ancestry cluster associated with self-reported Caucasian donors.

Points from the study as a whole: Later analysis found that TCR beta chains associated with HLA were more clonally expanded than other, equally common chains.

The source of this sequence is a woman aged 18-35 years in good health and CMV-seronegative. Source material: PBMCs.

CDR3 coding DNA: TGTGCCAGCAGTTATATTAGCGGGGCTTACGAGCAGTACTTC. Its protein is CASSYISGAYEQYF. The chain combines TRBV6-5 with TRBJ2-7, with 8 positions matching TRBD2. The CDR3 sequence is 14 residues long. The V segment lost 3 bases and the J segment 4 bases; nucleotides outside the gene matches: 5. Germline CDR1 MNHEY, CDR2 SVGAGI.